Presented here are 7 T cell receptor beta chains from one specimen sequenced in a study of radiotherapy plus CTLA-4 blockade in lung cancer (dated by TCRdb to 2016 to 2019). Libraries were constructed by the immunoSEQ multiplex PCR assay. Held by TCRdb, this immuneACCESS table contains in-frame sequences only and omits some clones. Under half of the omission traces to an unresolved V gene where checked; the cause of the rest is unknown. In all, the sample holds 70,000 to 90,000 clones, and about 78% of those were seen once. In total, the top ten clones hold roughly 23% of the sample. Sequences were derived from peripheral blood, sampled from a patient treated with radiotherapy plus ipilimumab. These receptors were collected from a human donor with non-small cell lung cancer whose response to radiotherapy plus ipilimumab could not be evaluated. Some clones in this sample may be carry-over from other donors' samples.

The V call is TRBV5-1, the J call TRBJ2-3; perhaps TRBD1 as D (5 bases). This CDR3 is built from 15 residues. Trimming took 0 bases from V and 2 from J, leaving 10 bases between them. In germline, CDR1 is SGHRS, CDR2 YFSETQ. CDR3 amino acids: CASSLGRDLTDTQYF. In DNA, the CDR3 is TGCGCCAGCAGCTTGGGCAGGGATCTCACAGATACGCAGTATTTT. The full variable domain, completed using reference TRBV5-1 and TRBJ2-3, is KAGVTQTPRYLIKTRGQQVTLSCSPISGHRSVSWYQQTPGQGLQFLFEYFSETQRNKGNFPGRFSGRQFSNSRSEMNVSTLELGDSALYLCASSLGRDLTDTQYFGPGTRLTVL.

The CDR3 DNA reads TGTGCCAGCAGCTTGATATCGGGACTAGTCTCCACAGATACGCAGTATTTT. It codes for CASSLISGLVSTDTQYF. This chain connects TRBV5-6 to TRBJ2-3; 8 nucleotides match TRBD2. The junction had 9 bases not matched to a gene; V was cut back by 1 base and J by 2 bases. The length of the CDR3 is 17 residues. Per germline, CDR1 SGHDT and CDR2 YYEEEE.

The J gene is TRBJ2-1, the V gene TRBV4-2; perhaps TRBD2 as D (6 bases). Germline CDR1 LGHNA, CDR2 YNFKEQ. The CDR3 is 16 amino acids. Trimming stripped 4 bases from V and 5 bases from J, with 18 bases between. CDR3 in amino acids: CASSPASGDRDNEQFF. The DNA of the CDR3 is TGTGCCAGCAGCCCAGCCTCGGGGGACCGAGACAATGAGCAGTTCTTC.

This clone was counted a single time. The CDR3 DNA reads as TGTGCCAGCAGGATGACAGGGGAAGGCATAAATGGCTACACCTTC. It translates to CASRMTGEGINGYTF. The chain has TRBV27 and TRBJ1-2, with 8 nucleotides matching TRBD1. The CDR3 runs 15 residues. Germline values: CDR1 MNHEY, CDR2 SMNVEV (reference sequence). Trimming took 6 bases from V and 6 from J; bases not matched to a gene: 12.

The chain employs TRBV7-2 and TRBJ2-7; TRBD1 is a possible D gene (6 bases). Germline V lookup: CDR1 SGHTA, CDR2 FQGNSA. The CDR3 is 14 residues long. Between the trimmed V and J ends, which lost 5 bases and 2 bases, there was a span of 13 bases. The CDR3 DNA reads as TGTGCCAGCAGCCGTACAGGGAGTGCCTACGAGCAGTACTTC. It translates to CASSRTGSAYEQYF.

This clone was seen once. This chain uses TRBV4-2 with TRBJ2-7, with 7 bases lining up with TRBD2. CDR1 and CDR2 from the germline V gene are LGHNA and YNFKEQ. CDR3 size: 16 residues. Trimming at V came to 0 bases and at J to 0 bases, leaving 5 bases not matched to a gene. CDR3 protein: CASSQDGAGSSYEQYF. In DNA form, the CDR3 reads TGTGCCAGCAGCCAAGACGGAGCGGGGAGCTCCTACGAGCAGTACTTC.

The table lists this clone with a count of one. This chain uses TRBV28 with TRBJ2-3; TRBD2 is a possible D gene (6 bases). Trimming removed 6 bases at V and 4 bases at J, with 17 bases between. CDR3 length: 15 residues. The germline gives CDR1 MDHEN, CDR2 SYDVKM. CDR3 sequence: CASRRGAGPPDTQYF. For the CDR3, the DNA is TGTGCCAGCAGACGCGGGGCAGGGCCCCCAGATACGCAGTATTTT.